The clone carrying this T cell receptor (beta chain) showed up just a few times. The CDR3 length is 16 residues. V shed 0 bases and J shed 3 bases, with 12 bases lying between them. Germline V CDR1 and CDR2: MGHRA, YSYEKL. The record originates from a study of cytomegalovirus exposure and HLA in healthy donors. The PCR employed 60 Vbeta primers together with 13 Jbeta primers. TCRdb's copy holds only in-frame clones and misses some; the assay was immunoSEQ multiplex PCR. The repertoire holds 95,000 to 120,000 clones, with 60% to 80% as singletons. The sequence came from a young man in good health and CMV-seropositive. This rearrangement joins TRBV4-1 to TRBJ1-5; the D is unclear. The source material was PBMCs. CDR3 in DNA: TGCGCCAGCAGCCAAGATTCCAGCGGCGCCAATCAGCCCCAGCATTTT. This translates into CASSQDSSGANQPQHF.